Below, 12 T cell receptor beta chains from the same sample are listed, as sequenced in a study of T cells in localized non-small cell lung cancer. Only in-frame clones appear in the TCRdb table, and some are missing; sequencing was by immunoSEQ multiplex PCR. The sample has under 35,000 clones, nearly 90% seen once. Sequenced here: peripheral blood mononuclear cells, sampled before any cancer treatment. All receptors come from a woman aged 35-70 years with stage III lung adenocarcinoma.

This rearrangement joins TRBV10-3 to TRBJ1-2, with D perhaps matching TRBD1 (5 bases). Trimming left V 8 bases short and J 3 bases short, with 10 bases between. This CDR3 spans 12 amino acids. Germline V gene sequence: CDR1 ENHRY, CDR2 SYGVKD. The CDR3 bases are TGTGCCATCCAGGGAACTGACTATGGCTACACCTTC. This sequence encodes CAIQGTDYGYTF.

This clone was detected once. The chain employs TRBV30 and TRBJ1-5; no firm D call. Germline assignment: CDR1 GTSNPN and CDR2 SVGIG (reference sequence). V gave up 5 bases and J gave up 0 bases, with 5 bases separating them. This CDR3 comprises 12 residues. CDR3 nucleotides: TGTGCCTGGTTACTTAGCAATCAGCCCCAGCATTTT. Translated, it gives CAWLLSNQPQHF.

This clone was counted between two and nine times. The chain employs TRBV6-4 and TRBJ2-1; 14 bases match TRBD2. The CDR3 extends over 15 amino acids. Germline CDR1 and CDR2: MRHNA and SNTAGT. After removal of 4 bases from V and 7 bases from J, the junction contained 3 bases not matched to a gene. CDR3 protein: CASSVGTSGGNEQFF. The CDR3 DNA sequence: TGTGCCAGCAGTGTTGGGACTAGCGGGGGAAATGAGCAGTTCTTC.

The J gene is TRBJ1-4, the V gene TRBV9; no reliable D call. V lost 0 bases and J 8 bases, leaving 14 bases between the germline ends. This CDR3 comprises 15 residues. From germline, CDR1 is SGDLS and CDR2 YYNGEE. CDR3 in amino acids: CASSVGVTMREKLFF. The CDR3 DNA reads as TGTGCCAGCAGCGTAGGGGTTACGATGAGGGAAAAACTGTTTTTT.

The J gene is TRBJ2-1, the V gene TRBV7-3, with TRBD2 as a possible D gene (5 bases). The CDR3 is 14 amino acids. In germline, CDR1 is SGHTA, CDR2 FQGTGA. V gave up 3 bases and J gave up 0 bases, with 6 bases separating them. Here the CDR3 DNA reads TGTGCCAGCAGCTTCGACTACTCCTACAATGAGCAGTTCTTC. It is translated as CASSFDYSYNEQFF. Based on the CDR3 plus reference TRBV7-3 and TRBJ2-1, the full variable domain is GAGVSQTPSNKVTEKGKYVELRCDPISGHTALYWYRQSLGQGPEFLIYFQGTGAADDSGLPNDRFFAVRPEGSVSTLKIQRTERGDSAVYLCASSFDYSYNEQFFGPGTRLTVL.

There are a few counts of this clone. The rearrangement links TRBV30 to TRBJ1-4; D possibly corresponds to TRBD1 (6 bases). The V gene's germline CDR1 is GTSNPN and CDR2 SVGIG (reference sequence). The CDR3 covers 14 residues. The ends were cut back, 2 bases at V and 9 bases at J, with 16 bases in the middle. CDR3 protein: CAWSRAGVVQKLFF. The CDR3, as DNA: TGTGCCTGGAGTAGGGCAGGGGTTGTTCAAAAACTGTTTTTT.

V is TRBV7-2 and J is TRBJ2-5; TRBD1 agrees at 7 bases. The J call may be incorrect, as the DNA end agrees better with TRBJ2-7. In germline, CDR1 is SGHTA, CDR2 FQGNSA. This CDR3 contains 14 residues. CDR3 DNA sequence: TGTGCCAGCAGCTTAACCGGGACAGCCTACGAGCAGTACTTC. It yields the protein CASSLTGTAYEQYF.

This sequence joins TRBV7-2 and TRBJ2-1; TRBD1 might be the D (6 bases). Germline CDR1 SGHTA, CDR2 FQGNSA. This CDR3 has 16 amino acids. The V gene lost 6 bases and the J gene lost 4 bases, with 19 bases spanning the gap. The CDR3 spells CASRSALVGGYNEQFF. The CDR3 bases are TGTGCCAGCAGGTCCGCACTCGTAGGGGGATACAATGAGCAGTTCTTC.

This CDR3 reads CAISESLGQPQETQYF. CDR3 nucleotides: TGTGCCATCAGTGAGTCACTGGGACAACCACAAGAGACCCAGTACTTC. The chain joins TRBV10-3 to TRBJ2-5; D possibly corresponds to TRBD1 (6 bases). This CDR3 is 16 amino acids long. Germline CDR1 reads ENHRY; CDR2 reads SYGVKD. V lost 0 bases to trimming and J lost 2 bases, with 13 bases between them.

CDR3 DNA: TGTGCCAGCTCACCAAACAAACGAGGGAGCTCTGGAAACACCATATATTTT. This encodes CASSPNKRGSSGNTIYF. The chain joins TRBV18 to TRBJ1-3; D is undetermined. The germline gives CDR1 KGHSH, CDR2 LQKENI. Trimming left V 2 bases short and J 0 bases short, with 14 bases between. The CDR3 is made up of 17 amino acids.

The chain links TRBV18 to TRBJ2-7; TRBD1 matches at 10 bases. V lost 6 bases to trimming and J lost 4 bases; unmatched junction nucleotides: 9. Germline V lookup: CDR1 KGHSH, CDR2 LQKENI. The CDR3 contains 15 residues. CDR3 in DNA: TGTGCCAGCTCGTTCTCGGGACAGGGGAAGTACGAGCAGTACTTC. Protein product: CASSFSGQGKYEQYF.

V gene TRBV29-1 combines with J gene TRBJ2-2; TRBD1 might be the D (7 bases). This CDR3 is 14 amino acids long. V dropped 6 bases and J dropped 0 bases, with 11 bases sitting between them. Germline CDR1 reads SQVTM; CDR2 reads ANQGSEA. Written as DNA, the CDR3 is TGCAGCGTCGGAGGGACAGCGAACACCGGGGAGCTGTTTTTT. It translates to CSVGGTANTGELFF.